A selection of T cell receptor beta chains follows, all from one sample in a study of T cell responses to AZD1222 COVID-19 vaccine. Assay used: immunoSEQ multiplex PCR; TCRdb lists only in-frame clones, some missing. The data show 70,000 to 75,000 clones, 80% seen once. Sequenced material: peripheral blood, taken 28 days after the second AZD1222 dose. These receptors were obtained from an adult who received the AZD1222 COVID-19 vaccine. CDR3s include the opening cysteine and the closing phenylalanine or tryptophan. The order of the fields is V gene, D gene, clone size, J gene, CDR3 protein, CDR3 DNA. D genes are given only for firm matches. The size of a clone is reported for some rows only, either as once, few or many, or as a class for expanded clones.

v_call: TRBV18
d_call: .
clone_size: .
j_call: TRBJ2-2
cdr3_aa: CASSPQESGGELFF
cdr3_nt: TGTGCCAGCTCACCACAGGAATCGGGCGGGGAGCTGTTTTTT

v_call: TRBV2
d_call: TRBD1
clone_size: once
j_call: TRBJ2-7
cdr3_aa: CASNAGTETYEQYF
cdr3_nt: TGTGCCAGCAACGCCGGGACAGAGACCTACGAGCAGTACTTC

v_call: TRBV5-4
d_call: .
clone_size: .
j_call: TRBJ2-2
cdr3_aa: CASSQGRDTGELFF
cdr3_nt: TGTGCCAGCAGCCAGGGAAGGGATACCGGGGAGCTGTTTTTT

v_call: TRBV28
d_call: .
clone_size: .
j_call: TRBJ1-2
cdr3_aa: CASSRPGLIGYTF
cdr3_nt: TGTGCCAGCAGCCGGCCAGGGCTTATAGGCTACACCTTC

v_call: TRBV25-1
d_call: .
clone_size: .
j_call: TRBJ2-3
cdr3_aa: CASSYGTDTQYF
cdr3_nt: TGTGCCAGCAGTTACGGCACAGATACGCAGTATTTT

v_call: TRBV30
d_call: .
clone_size: .
j_call: TRBJ2-7
cdr3_aa: CAWSRHYEQYF
cdr3_nt: TGTGCCTGGAGCCGTCACTACGAGCAGTACTTC

v_call: TRBV11-1
d_call: .
clone_size: .
j_call: TRBJ2-7
cdr3_aa: CASSPRPAGEQYF
cdr3_nt: TGTGCCAGCAGCCCTAGGCCCGCGGGGGAGCAGTACTTC

v_call: TRBV19
d_call: .
clone_size: few
j_call: TRBJ2-3
cdr3_aa: CASSIEAPQGTQYF
cdr3_nt: TGTGCCAGTAGTATAGAGGCGCCACAGGGAACGCAGTATTTT

v_call: TRBV19
d_call: TRBD1
clone_size: .
j_call: TRBJ1-4
cdr3_aa: CASSIVGQRNEKLFF
cdr3_nt: TGTGCCAGTAGTATAGTGGGACAGCGGAATGAAAAACTGTTTTTT

v_call: TRBV14
d_call: .
clone_size: .
j_call: TRBJ1-6
cdr3_aa: CASSYLTNLRSPLHF
cdr3_nt: TGTGCCAGCAGCTACTTGACAAATCTCCGTTCACCCCTCCACTTT

v_call: TRBV11-2
d_call: .
clone_size: .
j_call: TRBJ1-6
cdr3_aa: CASSLEAPSSYNSPLHF
cdr3_nt: TGTGCCAGCAGCTTAGAGGCCCCGAGCTCCTATAATTCACCCCTCCACTTT

v_call: TRBV7-9
d_call: .
clone_size: .
j_call: TRBJ2-4
cdr3_aa: CASSLEIRENIQYF
cdr3_nt: TGTGCCAGCAGCTTAGAAATACGGGAAAACATTCAGTACTTC

v_call: TRBV3-1/TRBV3-2
d_call: .
clone_size: .
j_call: TRBJ1-2
cdr3_aa: CASSQAWTRNYGYTF
cdr3_nt: TGTGCCAGCAGCCAAGCCTGGACAAGAAACTATGGCTACACCTTC

v_call: TRBV28
d_call: .
clone_size: .
j_call: TRBJ2-7
cdr3_aa: CASTPGGRVYEQYF
cdr3_nt: TGTGCCAGCACCCCAGGGGGGCGGGTCTACGAGCAGTACTTC

v_call: TRBV19
d_call: .
clone_size: few
j_call: TRBJ1-1
cdr3_aa: CASSISGANTEAFF
cdr3_nt: TGTGCCAGTAGTATCTCAGGAGCGAACACTGAAGCTTTCTTT

v_call: TRBV7-9
d_call: .
clone_size: .
j_call: TRBJ1-3
cdr3_aa: CASRIDSGNTIYF
cdr3_nt: TGTGCCAGCCGGATCGACTCTGGAAACACCATATATTTT

v_call: TRBV4-1
d_call: TRBD2
clone_size: .
j_call: TRBJ2-1
cdr3_aa: CASSQVLAGVEQFF
cdr3_nt: TGCGCCAGCAGCCAAGTTCTAGCGGGAGTGGAGCAGTTCTTC

v_call: TRBV5-8
d_call: TRBD2
clone_size: .
j_call: TRBJ2-7
cdr3_aa: CASSWGTSGSGDEQYF
cdr3_nt: TGTGCCAGCAGCTGGGGGACTAGCGGGAGTGGCGACGAGCAGTACTTC

v_call: TRBV6-5
d_call: .
clone_size: .
j_call: TRBJ1-1
cdr3_aa: CASSYSIGDGYTEAFF
cdr3_nt: TGTGCCAGCAGTTACTCGATCGGGGATGGATACACTGAAGCTTTCTTT

v_call: TRBV15
d_call: .
clone_size: .
j_call: TRBJ1-5
cdr3_aa: CATSNAPGTSNQPQHF
cdr3_nt: TGTGCCACCAGCAACGCCCCGGGCACAAGCAATCAGCCCCAGCATTTT

v_call: TRBV2
d_call: TRBD1
clone_size: .
j_call: TRBJ1-6
cdr3_aa: CASSWDRATSPLHF
cdr3_nt: TGTGCCAGCAGTTGGGACAGGGCAACTTCACCCCTCCACTTT

v_call: TRBV4-2
d_call: .
clone_size: .
j_call: TRBJ2-3
cdr3_aa: CASSQQTGPPDTQYF
cdr3_nt: TGTGCCAGCAGCCAGCAGACGGGACCCCCAGATACGCAGTATTTT

v_call: TRBV7-2
d_call: TRBD1
clone_size: .
j_call: TRBJ2-7
cdr3_aa: CASSSATGAYEQYF
cdr3_nt: TGTGCCAGCAGCTCTGCGACAGGGGCCTACGAGCAGTACTTC

v_call: TRBV19
d_call: .
clone_size: .
j_call: TRBJ2-5
cdr3_aa: CASSPRQKLPPIQETQYF
cdr3_nt: TGTGCCAGTAGTCCTCGACAGAAGTTACCGCCGATTCAAGAGACCCAGTACTTC

v_call: TRBV7-3
d_call: TRBD1
clone_size: once
j_call: TRBJ2-3
cdr3_aa: CASSSPGTGMPDTQYF
cdr3_nt: TGTGCCAGCAGCTCCCCCGGGACAGGGATGCCAGATACGCAGTATTTT

v_call: TRBV11-2
d_call: .
clone_size: few
j_call: TRBJ2-5
cdr3_aa: CASSWPGVQETQYF
cdr3_nt: TGTGCCAGCAGCTGGCCGGGGGTCCAAGAGACCCAGTACTTC

v_call: TRBV3-1/TRBV3-2
d_call: .
clone_size: .
j_call: TRBJ1-5
cdr3_aa: CASSQGDRSDSNQPQHF
cdr3_nt: TGTGCCAGCAGCCAAGGTGACAGGAGCGATAGCAATCAGCCCCAGCATTTT

v_call: TRBV18
d_call: .
clone_size: .
j_call: TRBJ2-7
cdr3_aa: CASSPLGNEQYF
cdr3_nt: TGTGCCAGCTCACCACTGGGGAACGAGCAGTACTTC

v_call: TRBV5-8
d_call: .
clone_size: .
j_call: TRBJ2-7
cdr3_aa: CASTQGWYEQYF
cdr3_nt: TGTGCCAGCACACAGGGATGGTACGAGCAGTACTTC

v_call: TRBV5-1
d_call: .
clone_size: .
j_call: TRBJ1-2
cdr3_aa: CASSLDDGTNGYTF
cdr3_nt: TGCGCCAGCAGCTTGGATGACGGGACAAATGGCTACACCTTC

v_call: TRBV6-5
d_call: TRBD1
clone_size: once
j_call: TRBJ2-5
cdr3_aa: CASNTGVAISGTQYF
cdr3_nt: TGTGCCAGCAATACAGGGGTCGCAATCTCGGGGACCCAGTACTTC

v_call: TRBV7-9
d_call: TRBD2
clone_size: .
j_call: TRBJ2-7
cdr3_aa: CASSLVELADSYEQYF
cdr3_nt: TGTGCCAGCAGCTTAGTAGAACTAGCGGATAGCTACGAGCAGTACTTC

v_call: TRBV4-2
d_call: .
clone_size: .
j_call: TRBJ1-2
cdr3_aa: CASSQEPGPPAGSGGYTF
cdr3_nt: TGTGCCAGCAGCCAAGAACCCGGACCCCCGGCAGGGTCTGGTGGCTACACCTTC

v_call: TRBV19
d_call: .
clone_size: .
j_call: TRBJ1-5
cdr3_aa: CASSFGVGQPQHF
cdr3_nt: TGTGCCAGTAGTTTCGGGGTGGGGCAGCCCCAGCATTTT

v_call: TRBV6-5
d_call: TRBD2
clone_size: .
j_call: TRBJ2-1
cdr3_aa: CASSRGDLFNEQFF
cdr3_nt: TGTGCCAGCAGTCGGGGGGACCTCTTCAATGAGCAGTTCTTC

v_call: TRBV28
d_call: .
clone_size: .
j_call: TRBJ2-1
cdr3_aa: CASSPGGGTYNEQFF
cdr3_nt: TGTGCCAGCAGTCCCGGTGGGGGAACTTACAATGAGCAGTTCTTC

v_call: TRBV2
d_call: TRBD2
clone_size: .
j_call: TRBJ2-3
cdr3_aa: CASSEFPGLAGTDTQYF
cdr3_nt: TGTGCCAGCAGTGAATTCCCCGGACTAGCGGGCACAGATACGCAGTATTTT

v_call: TRBV19
d_call: .
clone_size: .
j_call: TRBJ2-1
cdr3_aa: CASSRLLNEQFF
cdr3_nt: TGTGCCAGTAGTAGACTCCTCAATGAGCAGTTCTTC

v_call: TRBV5-1
d_call: TRBD2
clone_size: .
j_call: TRBJ2-3
cdr3_aa: CASSLTGTSGSLADTQYF
cdr3_nt: TGCGCCAGCAGCCTGACAGGGACTAGCGGGAGTCTTGCAGATACGCAGTATTTT

v_call: TRBV27
d_call: .
clone_size: .
j_call: TRBJ2-5
cdr3_aa: CASSPYLGETQYF
cdr3_nt: TGTGCCAGCAGCCCTTATTTGGGGGAGACCCAGTACTTC

v_call: TRBV19
d_call: TRBD1
clone_size: .
j_call: TRBJ1-1
cdr3_aa: CASSREGQGAAFF
cdr3_nt: TGTGCCAGTAGTAGAGAGGGACAGGGGGCGGCTTTCTTT

v_call: TRBV11-2
d_call: .
clone_size: .
j_call: TRBJ1-6
cdr3_aa: CASSSGRESPLHF
cdr3_nt: TGTGCCAGCAGCTCAGGGAGGGAGTCACCCCTCCACTTT

v_call: TRBV6-2/TRBV6-3
d_call: .
clone_size: .
j_call: TRBJ1-5
cdr3_aa: CASSYSVDQPQHF
cdr3_nt: TGTGCCAGCAGTTACTCCGTGGATCAGCCCCAGCATTTT

v_call: TRBV5-6
d_call: .
clone_size: few
j_call: TRBJ1-1
cdr3_aa: CASSLRSDTYTEAFF
cdr3_nt: TGTGCCAGCAGCTTGCGGAGTGACACGTACACTGAAGCTTTCTTT

v_call: TRBV23-1
d_call: .
clone_size: .
j_call: TRBJ2-7
cdr3_aa: CASSHLQVPYEQYF
cdr3_nt: TGCGCCAGTTCCCATCTCCAAGTTCCCTACGAGCAGTACTTC

v_call: TRBV28
d_call: TRBD1
clone_size: .
j_call: TRBJ1-2
cdr3_aa: CASRVQGANWGYGYTF
cdr3_nt: TGTGCCAGCAGAGTCCAGGGGGCGAACTGGGGCTATGGCTACACCTTC

v_call: TRBV2
d_call: .
clone_size: .
j_call: TRBJ1-2
cdr3_aa: CASSEYRTNYGYTF
cdr3_nt: TGTGCCAGCAGTGAATACAGGACTAACTATGGCTACACCTTC

v_call: TRBV28
d_call: .
clone_size: .
j_call: TRBJ1-6
cdr3_aa: CASSRPEGTGSPLHF
cdr3_nt: TGTGCCAGCAGTCGGCCCGAGGGGACTGGTTCACCCCTCCACTTT

v_call: TRBV10-2
d_call: .
clone_size: .
j_call: TRBJ2-1
cdr3_aa: CAGLRLEQFF
cdr3_nt: TGCGCCGGTCTAAGGTTGGAGCAGTTCTTC

v_call: TRBV28
d_call: .
clone_size: .
j_call: TRBJ1-3
cdr3_aa: CASSSGVLANTIYF
cdr3_nt: TGTGCCAGCAGTTCAGGGGTTCTAGCGAACACCATATATTTT

v_call: TRBV25-1
d_call: .
clone_size: .
j_call: TRBJ1-1
cdr3_aa: CASSEFGQGKRGTEAFF
cdr3_nt: TGTGCCAGCAGTGAATTCGGGCAGGGTAAACGGGGGACTGAAGCTTTCTTT

v_call: TRBV28
d_call: .
clone_size: .
j_call: TRBJ1-6
cdr3_aa: CASSLSGRNNSPLHF
cdr3_nt: TGTGCCAGCAGTTTATCCGGGAGGAATAATTCACCCCTCCACTTT